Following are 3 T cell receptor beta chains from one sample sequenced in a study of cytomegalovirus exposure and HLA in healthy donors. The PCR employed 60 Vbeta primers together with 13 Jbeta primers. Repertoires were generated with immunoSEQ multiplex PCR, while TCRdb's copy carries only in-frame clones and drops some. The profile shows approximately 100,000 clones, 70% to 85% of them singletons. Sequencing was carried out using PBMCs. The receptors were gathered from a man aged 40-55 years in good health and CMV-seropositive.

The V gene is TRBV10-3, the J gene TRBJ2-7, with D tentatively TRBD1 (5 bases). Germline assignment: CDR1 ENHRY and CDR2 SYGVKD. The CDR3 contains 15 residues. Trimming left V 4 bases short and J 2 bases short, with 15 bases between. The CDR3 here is CAISVGQGKAYEQYF. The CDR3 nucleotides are TGTGCCATCAGTGTTGGGCAGGGTAAGGCCTACGAGCAGTACTTC.

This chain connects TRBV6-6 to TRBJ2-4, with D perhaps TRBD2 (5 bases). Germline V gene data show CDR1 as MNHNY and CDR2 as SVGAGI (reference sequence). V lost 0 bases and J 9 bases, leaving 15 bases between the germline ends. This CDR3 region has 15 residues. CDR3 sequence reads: CASSYSSLRAGIQYF. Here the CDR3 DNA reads TGTGCCAGCAGTTACTCAAGCTTAAGGGCGGGCATTCAGTACTTC.

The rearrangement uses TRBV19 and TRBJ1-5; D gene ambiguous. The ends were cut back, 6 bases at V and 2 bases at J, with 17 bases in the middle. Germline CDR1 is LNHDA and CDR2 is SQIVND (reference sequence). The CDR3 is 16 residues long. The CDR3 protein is CASRMMAVAGNQPQHF. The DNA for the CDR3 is TGTGCCAGTAGAATGATGGCTGTCGCCGGCAATCAGCCCCAGCATTTT.